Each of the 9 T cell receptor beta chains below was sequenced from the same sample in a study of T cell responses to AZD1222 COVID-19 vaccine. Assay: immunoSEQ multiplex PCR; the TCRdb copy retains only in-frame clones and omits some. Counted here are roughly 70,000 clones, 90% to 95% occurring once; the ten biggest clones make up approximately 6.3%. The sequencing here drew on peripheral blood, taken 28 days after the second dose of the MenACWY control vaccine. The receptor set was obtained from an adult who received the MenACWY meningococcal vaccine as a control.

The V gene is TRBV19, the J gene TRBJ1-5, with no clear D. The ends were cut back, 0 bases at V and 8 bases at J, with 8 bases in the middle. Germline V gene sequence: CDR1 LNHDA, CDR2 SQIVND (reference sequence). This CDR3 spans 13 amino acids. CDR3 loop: CASSIDRVEPQHF. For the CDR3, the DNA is TGTGCCAGTAGTATAGATCGGGTGGAGCCCCAGCATTTT.

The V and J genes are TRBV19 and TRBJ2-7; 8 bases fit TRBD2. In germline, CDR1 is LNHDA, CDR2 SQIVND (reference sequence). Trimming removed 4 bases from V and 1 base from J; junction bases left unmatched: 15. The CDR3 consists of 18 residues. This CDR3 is CASSTSRPGLDSSYEQYF. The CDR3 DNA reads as TGTGCCAGTAGTACCAGCCGACCGGGACTAGATTCTTCCTACGAGCAGTACTTC.

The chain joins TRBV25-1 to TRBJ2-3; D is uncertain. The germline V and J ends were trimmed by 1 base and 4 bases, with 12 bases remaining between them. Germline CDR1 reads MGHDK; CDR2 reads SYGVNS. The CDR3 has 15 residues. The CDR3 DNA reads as TGTGCCAGCAGTGAATCCCCAACAGCTTCAGATACGCAGTATTTT. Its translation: CASSESPTASDTQYF.

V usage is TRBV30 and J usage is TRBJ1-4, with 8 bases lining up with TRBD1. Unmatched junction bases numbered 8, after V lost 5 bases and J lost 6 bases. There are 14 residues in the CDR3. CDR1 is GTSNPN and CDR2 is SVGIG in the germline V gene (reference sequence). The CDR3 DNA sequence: TGTGCCTGGTCCAGGGGGCTAAGAGATGAAAAACTGTTTTTT. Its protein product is CAWSRGLRDEKLFF.

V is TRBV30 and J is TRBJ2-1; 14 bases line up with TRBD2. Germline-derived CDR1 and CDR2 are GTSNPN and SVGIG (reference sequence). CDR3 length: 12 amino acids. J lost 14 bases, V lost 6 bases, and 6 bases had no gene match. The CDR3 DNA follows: TGTGCCTGCCTAGGACTAGCGGGAGGAAAGTTCTTC. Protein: CACLGLAGGKFF.

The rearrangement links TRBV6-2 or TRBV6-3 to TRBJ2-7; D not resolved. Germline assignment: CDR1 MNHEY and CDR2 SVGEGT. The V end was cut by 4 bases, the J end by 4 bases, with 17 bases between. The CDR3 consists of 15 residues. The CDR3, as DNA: TGTGCCAGCAGTTCGGAGACCTCAGTACCATACGAGCAGTACTTC. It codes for CASSSETSVPYEQYF.

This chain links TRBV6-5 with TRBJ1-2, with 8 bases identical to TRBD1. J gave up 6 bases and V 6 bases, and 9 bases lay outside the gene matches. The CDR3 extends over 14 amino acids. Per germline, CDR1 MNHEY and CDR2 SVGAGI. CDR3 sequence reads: CASRTGVESDGYTF. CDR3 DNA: TGTGCCAGCAGGACAGGGGTCGAGTCGGATGGCTACACCTTC.

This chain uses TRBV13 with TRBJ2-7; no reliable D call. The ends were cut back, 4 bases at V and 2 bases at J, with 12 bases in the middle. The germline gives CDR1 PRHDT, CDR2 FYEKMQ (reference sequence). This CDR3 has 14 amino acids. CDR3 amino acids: CASSSPRTTYEQYF. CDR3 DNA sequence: TGTGCCAGCAGCTCCCCCCGGACGACCTACGAGCAGTACTTC.

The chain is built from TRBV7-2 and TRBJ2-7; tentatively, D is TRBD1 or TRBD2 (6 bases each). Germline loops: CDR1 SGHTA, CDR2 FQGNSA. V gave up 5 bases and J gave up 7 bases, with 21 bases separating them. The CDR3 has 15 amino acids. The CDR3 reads CASSRDLREGGEQYF. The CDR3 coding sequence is TGTGCCAGCAGCCGTGATTTGCGGGAAGGGGGAGAGCAGTACTTC.